One and the same sample provided the 10 T cell receptor beta chains below, sequenced in a study of OX40 agonist ivuxolimab in advanced cancers. Method: immunoSEQ multiplex PCR; TCRdb's copy keeps in-frame clones and lacks some. The sample lists tens of thousands of clones, approximately 80% occurring once. Source: CD4+ or CD8+ T cells sorted from blood, taken in a trial of the OX40 agonist ivuxolimab. These TCRs come from an adult with an advanced solid tumor such as melanoma, head and neck, liver or kidney cancer.

The gene calls are TRBV19 and TRBJ2-6, with 9 bases aligning to TRBD1. Looked up from germline, CDR1 is LNHDA and CDR2 is SQIVND (reference sequence). CDR3 length equals 17 residues. J lost 4 bases, V lost 3 bases, and 7 bases had no gene match. The CDR3 here is CASSIVQGARGANVLTF. CDR3 DNA: TGTGCCAGTAGTATCGTACAGGGGGCGAGAGGGGCCAACGTCCTGACTTTC.

This clone was recorded only once. J is TRBJ2-7 and V is TRBV6-5; D possibly corresponds to TRBD2 (5 bases). The ends were cut back, 8 bases at V and 7 bases at J, with 6 bases in the middle. The CDR3 totals 9 residues. Germline V gene sequence: CDR1 MNHEY, CDR2 SVGAGI. CDR3 sequence: CASGEEQYF. DNA of the CDR3: TGTGCCAGCGGGGAGGAGCAGTACTTC.

This clone has a single count. V gene TRBV20-1 combines with J gene TRBJ1-2; D uncertain. The CDR3 has 11 amino acids. With 5 bases removed from V and 5 bases from J, the gap between germline ends came to 9 bases. Germline loops: CDR1 DFQATT, CDR2 SNEGSKA (reference sequence). CDR3 coding DNA: TGCAGTGCTGGTGGGGTATATGGCTACACCTTC. This sequence encodes CSAGGVYGYTF.

This clone turned up a few times. J is TRBJ2-7 and V is TRBV5-6, with 9 positions matching TRBD2. V lost 2 bases and J lost 1; bases outside the gene matches: 4. This CDR3 spans 15 amino acids. Germline V gives CDR1 SGHDT, CDR2 YYEEEE. The CDR3 DNA follows: TGTGCCAGCAGCTTCGGCGGGAGGGCGTCCTACGAGCAGTACTTC. Residues: CASSFGGRASYEQYF.

This clone came up a few times. The V and J genes are TRBV7-9 and TRBJ2-5; the D call may be TRBD1 or TRBD2 (5 bases each). Trimming pared 6 bases from V and 5 bases from J, leaving 16 bases between. Per germline, CDR1 SEHNR and CDR2 FQNEAQ (reference sequence). This CDR3 has 14 amino acids. Here the CDR3 reads CASSSVRDRETQYF. Here the CDR3 DNA reads TGTGCCAGCAGTTCCGTTCGGGACCGGGAGACCCAGTACTTC.

The V gene is TRBV5-1, the J gene TRBJ2-5; TRBD1 might be the D (5 bases). The J call may be incorrect, as the DNA end agrees better with TRBJ2-7. The CDR3 extends over 14 amino acids. Germline CDR1 reads SGHRS; CDR2 reads YFSETQ. CDR3 nucleotides: TGCGCCAGTTGTCAGGGTCAACTTTCCTACGAGCAGTACTTC. Translated, it gives CASCQGQLSYEQYF.

The chain carries TRBV7-9 and TRBJ2-3; the D gene could be TRBD1 or TRBD2 (5 bases each). CDR1 and CDR2 (germline): SEHNR, FQNEAQ (reference sequence). The CDR3 extends over 16 amino acids. The germline V and J ends were trimmed by 8 bases and 2 bases, with 20 bases remaining between them. The CDR3 sequence: CASPPPGASFTDTQYF. The CDR3 coding sequence is TGTGCCAGCCCACCCCCCGGGGCTAGCTTCACAGATACGCAGTATTTT.

The rearrangement links TRBV7-8 to TRBJ2-4; D uncertain. The CDR3 covers 13 residues. Germline assignment: CDR1 SGHVS and CDR2 FQNEAQ. Trimming removed 1 base from V and 4 bases from J, with 5 bases in between. The CDR3, as DNA: TGTGCCAGCAGCTTAGGACCGAAAAACATTCAGTACTTC. Protein product: CASSLGPKNIQYF.

This rearrangement joins TRBV6-6 to TRBJ1-3; D gene unclear. The germline V and J ends were trimmed by 0 bases and 2 bases, with 11 bases remaining between them. The germline V gene has CDR1 MNHNY and CDR2 SVGAGI (reference sequence). This CDR3 has 16 residues. This chain's CDR3 is CASSYSSGFAGNTIYF. CDR3 DNA sequence: TGTGCCAGCAGTTACTCGTCGGGTTTCGCTGGAAACACCATATATTTT.

This clone has a single count. The chain links TRBV6-5 to TRBJ1-3, with TRBD1 as a possible D gene (5 bases). The CDR3 extends over 13 amino acids. Germline V gene sequence: CDR1 MNHEY, CDR2 SVGAGI. V shed 2 bases and J shed 14 bases, with 16 bases lying between them. Here the CDR3 DNA reads TGTGCCAGCAGTTACATTCATCAGGGTCGCGTATATTTT. This gives the protein CASSYIHQGRVYF.